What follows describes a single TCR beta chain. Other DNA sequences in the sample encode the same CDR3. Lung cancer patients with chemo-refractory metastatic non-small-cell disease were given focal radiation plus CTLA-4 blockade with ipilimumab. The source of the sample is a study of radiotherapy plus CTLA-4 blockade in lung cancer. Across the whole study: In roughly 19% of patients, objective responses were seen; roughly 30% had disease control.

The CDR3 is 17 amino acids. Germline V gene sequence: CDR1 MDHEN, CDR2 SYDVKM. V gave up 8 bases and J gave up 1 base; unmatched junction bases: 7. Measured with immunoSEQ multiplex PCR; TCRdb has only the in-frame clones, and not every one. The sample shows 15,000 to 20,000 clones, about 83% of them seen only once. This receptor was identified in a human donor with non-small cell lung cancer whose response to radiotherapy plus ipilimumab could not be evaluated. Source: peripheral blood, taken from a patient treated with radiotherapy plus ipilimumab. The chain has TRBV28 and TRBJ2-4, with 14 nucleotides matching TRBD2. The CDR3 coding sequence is TGTGCCAGCTTCGGGACTAGCGGGAGTCGGGCCAAAAACATTCAGTACTTC. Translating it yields CASFGTSGSRAKNIQYF.